The 10 T cell receptor beta chains below all came from one sample that was sequenced in a study of CD4+ T cells in melanoma. Data came from immunoSEQ multiplex PCR; TCRdb stores just in-frame clones and leaves some out. The sample consists of about 6,900 clones, over 65% of them appearing once. Sequences were obtained from cells from a culture (not recorded whether cultured in vitro). The receptor source for this set is a human donor with melanoma.

The genes are TRBV27 and TRBJ2-1, with D maybe TRBD1 (6 bases). The V end was cut by 3 bases, the J end by 1 base, with 10 bases between. The V gene's germline CDR1 is MNHEY and CDR2 SMNVEV (reference sequence). The CDR3 is made up of 15 amino acids. The CDR3 region has the DNA TGTGCCAGCAGTTTCGGCAGGGGTTCCTACAATGAGCAGTTCTTC. Translation gives CASSFGRGSYNEQFF.

The V gene is TRBV28, the J gene TRBJ1-4; 7 nucleotides align to TRBD1. J lost 4 bases, V lost 4 bases, and 9 bases had no gene match. The CDR3 covers 16 residues. Germline lookup yields CDR1 MDHEN and CDR2 SYDVKM. The CDR3 DNA follows: TGTGCCAGCAGTTCCACCCCGACAGGGTTTAATGAAAAACTGTTTTTT. Translated, it gives CASSSTPTGFNEKLFF. Full variable domain (missing parts from reference TRBV28 and TRBJ1-4): DVKVTQSSRYLVKRTGEKVFLECVQDMDHENMFWYRQDPGLGLRLIYFSYDVKMKEKGDIPEGYSVSREKKERFSLILESASTNQTSMYLCASSSTPTGFNEKLFFGSGTQLSVL.

The chain joins TRBV10-3 to TRBJ1-2, with D hard to call. This CDR3 contains 16 residues. Germline V gene data show CDR1 as ENHRY and CDR2 as SYGVKD. V gave up 0 bases and J gave up 8 bases, with 19 bases separating them. Here the CDR3 reads CAISESFATLTSGYTF. The CDR3 nucleotides read TGTGCCATCAGTGAGTCGTTCGCGACCCTAACCTCGGGCTACACCTTC.

Relative to its sample, this clone is large. The chain is built from TRBV3-1 (or the pseudogene TRBV3-2) and TRBJ2-1, with 14 bases aligning to TRBD2. The CDR3 extends over 19 amino acids. J was trimmed by 0 bases and V by 5 bases; bases with no gene match: 9. The germline gives CDR1 LGHDT, CDR2 YNNKEL (reference sequence). DNA for the CDR3: TGTGCCAGCAGCTCTCGGACTAGCGGGGGGCCATACTCCTACAATGAGCAGTTCTTC. It encodes CASSSRTSGGPYSYNEQFF.

This clone was detected only a few times. The chain employs TRBV5-1 and TRBJ1-2; perhaps TRBD1 as D (5 bases). This CDR3 region has 12 residues. Trimming removed 2 bases from V and 4 bases from J, with 6 bases in between. The germline CDR1 and CDR2 sequences are SGHRS and YFSETQ. The CDR3 sequence is CASSLGTYGYTF. The CDR3 DNA sequence: TGCGCCAGCAGCTTAGGGACCTATGGCTACACCTTC.

This chain connects TRBV7-9 to TRBJ2-7; tentative D call: TRBD1 (6 bases). Trimming took off 5 bases at V and 3 bases at J, with 14 bases between the two ends. Germline V gives CDR1 SEHNR, CDR2 FQNEAQ (reference sequence). The CDR3 totals 14 residues. For the CDR3, the DNA is TGTGCCAGCAGCGAAGACAGGAAATACTACGAGCAGTACTTC. The encoded protein is CASSEDRKYYEQYF.

This chain uses TRBV27 with TRBJ2-7; TRBD1 is a possible D gene (5 bases). CDR1 is MNHEY and CDR2 is SMNVEV in the germline V gene (reference sequence). V was cut by 2 bases and J by 3 bases, with 11 bases left in between. The CDR3 runs 14 residues. The CDR3: CASSLAHRFYEQYF. The CDR3 DNA follows: TGTGCCAGCAGTTTAGCCCACAGGTTCTACGAGCAGTACTTC.

The CDR3 DNA reads as TGCGCCAGCAGCCAAGGTCCGACAGCCATGAACACTGAAGCTTTCTTT. Residues: CASSQGPTAMNTEAFF. The gene calls are TRBV4-3 and TRBJ1-1, with TRBD1 as a possible D gene (5 bases). Germline V gene sequence: CDR1 LGHNA, CDR2 YSLEER. The CDR3 contains 16 residues. V gave up 1 base and J gave up 0 bases, with 12 bases separating them.

V and J are TRBV27 and TRBJ2-7, with no clear D. In germline, CDR1 is MNHEY, CDR2 SMNVEV (reference sequence). V lost 3 bases and J lost 6, with 9 bases in between. The CDR3 contains 12 residues. CDR3: CASSFVGAEQYF. As DNA, the CDR3 is TGTGCCAGCAGTTTCGTGGGCGCCGAGCAGTACTTC.

This clone was counted a few times. CDR3 nucleotide sequence: TGTGCCAGTAGTATAGGATACAATGAGCAGTTCTTC. It yields the protein CASSIGYNEQFF. The V gene is TRBV19, the J gene TRBJ2-1; D is unclear. CDR1 is LNHDA and CDR2 is SQIVND in the germline V gene (reference sequence). V was trimmed by 1 base and J by 4 bases, leaving 2 bases between them. The length of the CDR3 is 12 residues.